Below are 25 T cell receptor beta chains sequenced from a single sample in a study of OX40 agonist ivuxolimab in advanced cancers. Profiled with immunoSEQ multiplex PCR; TCRdb holds only in-frame clones, not every one. This table holds 75,000 to 100,000 clones, roughly 85% found once. Source: CD4+ or CD8+ T cells sorted from blood, taken in a trial of the OX40 agonist ivuxolimab. Receptor source: an adult with an advanced solid tumor such as melanoma, head and neck, liver or kidney cancer.

The chain uses TRBV6-1 and TRBJ2-3; 7 bases are shared with TRBD2. Germline V gene data show CDR1 as MNHNS and CDR2 as SASEGT. The CDR3 sequence is 15 residues long. V was clipped by 8 bases and J by 5 bases; unmatched bases: 13. CDR3 in amino acids: CASGPLGAGEDTQYF. CDR3 bases: TGTGCCAGCGGCCCTCTAGGGGCGGGGGAAGATACGCAGTATTTT.

This clone was recorded only once. The V call is TRBV7-2, the J call TRBJ2-1; D gene unclear. The V gene's germline CDR1 is SGHTA and CDR2 FQGNSA. V was clipped by 2 bases and J by 9 bases, with 14 bases between them. This CDR3 is built from 14 residues. The chain's CDR3 is CASSLSRHDTEQFF. The CDR3 DNA is TGTGCCAGCAGCTTATCCCGACACGACACTGAGCAGTTCTTC.

This chain connects TRBV10-2 to TRBJ1-5; D perhaps matches TRBD1 (5 bases). The germline gives CDR1 WSHSY, CDR2 SAAADI. The ends were cut back, 6 bases at V and 4 bases at J, with 16 bases in the middle. The CDR3 length is 15 residues. The CDR3 loop reads CASRVGGGSNQPQHF. The CDR3 DNA sequence: TGCGCCAGCAGGGTGGGGGGGGGATCAAATCAGCCCCAGCATTTT.

In DNA, the CDR3 is TGCGCCAGCAGCGTGCGACAGGATAGCAATCAGCCCCAGCATTTT. Protein sequence: CASSVRQDSNQPQHF. The V gene is TRBV4-1, the J gene TRBJ1-5; D is possibly TRBD1 (6 bases). V lost 5 bases and J lost 0, with 11 bases in between. The CDR3 is 15 residues long. CDR1 and CDR2 (germline): MGHRA, YSYEKL.

This clone showed up just a few times. This chain uses TRBV5-5 with TRBJ1-1; 11 positions match TRBD1. V trimming: 4 bases; J trimming: 5 bases; junction bases outside the gene matches: 7. Germline CDR1 is SGHKS and CDR2 is YYEKEE (reference sequence). The CDR3 runs to 15 residues. CDR3 protein: CASSLGTGGWTEAFF. Written as DNA, the CDR3 is TGTGCCAGCAGCCTTGGGACAGGGGGTTGGACTGAAGCTTTCTTT.

The J gene is TRBJ1-5, the V gene TRBV18; 7 nucleotides line up with TRBD1. Germline loops: CDR1 KGHSH, CDR2 LQKENI. This CDR3 comprises 14 residues. Trimming took 6 bases from V and 4 from J; bases not matched to a gene: 6. This CDR3 is CASSQGTENQPQHF. Written as DNA, the CDR3 is TGTGCCAGCTCCCAAGGGACAGAGAATCAGCCCCAGCATTTT. The whole variable domain, remainder taken from reference TRBV18 and TRBJ1-5, is NAGVMQNPRHLVRRRGQEARLRCSPMKGHSHVYWYRQLPEEGLKFMVYLQKENIIDESGMPKERFSAEFPKEGPSILRIQQVVRGDSAAYFCASSQGTENQPQHFGDGTRLSIL.

V and J are TRBV7-6 and TRBJ2-2; 10 bases fit TRBD2. CDR1 and CDR2 from the germline V gene are SGHVS and FNYEAQ. The CDR3 is 17 amino acids. The ends lost 3 bases at V and 5 bases at J; junction bases unmatched: 9. The CDR3 sequence is CASSFSSGSSGTGELFF. In nucleotides, the CDR3 is TGTGCCAGCAGCTTCTCTAGCGGGAGTAGTGGTACCGGGGAGCTGTTTTTT.

This chain links TRBV5-1 with TRBJ1-1; D is unclear. This CDR3 comprises 15 residues. V gave up 3 bases and J gave up 1 base, with 13 bases separating them. Looked up from germline, CDR1 is SGHRS and CDR2 is YFSETQ. This chain's CDR3 is CASSSFTRSNTEAFF. Here the CDR3 DNA reads TGCGCCAGCAGCTCCTTTACTAGATCGAACACTGAAGCTTTCTTT.

The chain employs TRBV14 and TRBJ2-7; 7 positions match TRBD2. The CDR3 is made up of 14 amino acids. Germline loops: CDR1 SGHDN, CDR2 FVKESK. V lost 0 bases to trimming and J lost 6 bases; unmatched junction nucleotides: 5. The CDR3 bases are TGTGCCAGCAGCCAAGATTTGGGGGGGATCGAGCAGTACTTC. Protein sequence: CASSQDLGGIEQYF.

The chain combines TRBV7-2 with TRBJ2-7; 9 nucleotides agree with TRBD1. The CDR3 is 15 amino acids. The V gene's germline CDR1 is SGHTA and CDR2 FQGNSA. With 3 bases clipped from V and 6 bases from J, the junction kept 9 bases outside the gene matches. The CDR3 protein is CASSLGQGPRGEQYF. In DNA, the CDR3 is TGTGCCAGCAGCTTGGGACAGGGTCCTAGGGGCGAGCAGTACTTC.

The DNA of the CDR3 is TGTGCCAGCACCGCAGGAGTCTCTGGAAACACCATATATTTT. Translated: CASTAGVSGNTIYF. The chain is built from TRBV2 and TRBJ1-3; D unresolved. The germline gives CDR1 SNHLY, CDR2 FYNNEI. V lost 7 bases and J 0 bases, leaving 10 bases between the germline ends. The CDR3 has 14 residues.

The CDR3 loop is CASSYSSQGAYEQYF. The CDR3 coding sequence is TGTGCCAGCAGTTACTCGAGCCAGGGCGCCTACGAGCAGTACTTC. The V gene is TRBV6-5, the J gene TRBJ2-7; TRBD1 is a possible D gene (5 bases). Deletions cut 0 bases from V and 2 bases from J, with 11 bases between. This CDR3 is 15 amino acids long. The germline gives CDR1 MNHEY, CDR2 SVGAGI.

This chain links TRBV29-1 with TRBJ2-5; 7 bases align to TRBD1. J lost 6 bases, V lost 4 bases, and 14 bases had no gene match. The germline V gene has CDR1 SQVTM and CDR2 ANQGSEA. The CDR3 is 15 residues long. CDR3 in DNA: TGCAGCGTTGCAGCGACAGGGCTAAGTTTACAGACCCAGTACTTC. Protein product: CSVAATGLSLQTQYF. The complete variable domain, with remaining parts taken from reference TRBV29-1 and TRBJ2-5, reads SAVISQKPSRDICQRGTSLTIQCQVDSQVTMMFWYRQQPGQSLTLIATANQGSEATYESGFVIDKFPISRPNLTFSTLTVSNMSPEDSSIYLCSVAATGLSLQTQYFGPGTRLLVL.

This chain joins TRBV6-5 and TRBJ2-7, with 8 bases aligning to TRBD2. V lost 3 bases to trimming and J lost 5 bases; unmatched junction nucleotides: 9. The CDR3 length is 15 residues. Germline V CDR1 and CDR2: MNHEY, SVGAGI. This chain's CDR3 is CASSYETGGPHEQYF. The CDR3 nucleotides are TGTGCCAGCAGTTATGAAACGGGAGGGCCCCACGAGCAGTACTTC.

The chain links TRBV6-5 to TRBJ2-1, with 7 positions matching TRBD2. This CDR3 is built from 11 residues. The V gene's germline CDR1 is MNHEY and CDR2 SVGAGI. V trimming: 6 bases; J trimming: 8 bases; junction bases outside the gene matches: 1. The CDR3 DNA reads as TGTGCCAGCAGCCGGGGGGATGAGCAGTTCTTC. Translation gives CASSRGDEQFF.

The gene calls are TRBV5-1 and TRBJ2-2; D is uncertain. Germline V gene lookup returns CDR1 SGHRS and CDR2 YFSETQ. V shed 0 bases and J shed 4 bases, with 13 bases lying between them. CDR3 size: 16 residues. Here the CDR3 reads CASSLGRPTGTGELFF. The DNA of the CDR3 is TGCGCCAGCAGCTTGGGGCGCCCGACGGGCACCGGGGAGCTGTTTTTT.

The chain has TRBV10-2 and TRBJ1-5; the D gene is possibly TRBD1 (5 bases). Germline V gene data show CDR1 as WSHSY and CDR2 as SAAADI. The CDR3 is 15 amino acids. Trimming removed 0 bases at V and 3 bases at J, with 9 bases between. Here the CDR3 DNA reads TGCGCCAGCAGTGAGTCCCGGGACCTCAATCAGCCCCAGCATTTT. Translation: CASSESRDLNQPQHF.

This clone was seen a single time. The chain is built from TRBV7-2 and TRBJ2-1, with D uncertain. The CDR3 extends over 13 amino acids. CDR1 is SGHTA and CDR2 is FQGNSA in the germline V gene. The germline V and J ends were trimmed by 2 bases and 5 bases, with 7 bases remaining between them. The CDR3 loop reads CASSLRHNNEQFF. Here the CDR3 DNA reads TGTGCCAGCAGCTTACGCCACAACAATGAGCAGTTCTTC.

This clone came up once. The V gene is TRBV19, the J gene TRBJ2-3, with 9 bases aligning to TRBD1. CDR1 is LNHDA and CDR2 is SQIVND in the germline V gene (reference sequence). After removal of 5 bases from V and 0 bases from J, the junction contained 6 bases not matched to a gene. This CDR3 has 16 amino acids. CDR3 nucleotides: TGTGCCAGTAGTTCCGGGACAGGGTCGAGCACAGATACGCAGTATTTT. Protein sequence: CASSSGTGSSTDTQYF. Variable domain in full (rest from reference TRBV19 and TRBJ2-3): DGGITQSPKYLFRKEGQNVTLSCEQNLNHDAMYWYRQDPGQGLRLIYYSQIVNDFQKGDIAEGYSVSREKKESFPLTVTSAQKNPTAFYLCASSSGTGSSTDTQYFGPGTRLTVL.

This clone was seen once. This chain uses TRBV20-1 with TRBJ2-1; no firm D call. The CDR3 contains 10 residues. V dropped 5 bases and J dropped 7 bases, with 6 bases sitting between them. Germline-derived CDR1 and CDR2 are DFQATT and SNEGSKA (reference sequence). The CDR3 nucleotides are TGCAGTGCTGTGGGGAATGAGCAGTTCTTC. This codes for CSAVGNEQFF.

This rearrangement joins TRBV6-1 to TRBJ1-2; tentative D call: TRBD1 (5 bases). This CDR3 spans 15 amino acids. Trimming removed 1 base from V and 4 bases from J, with 13 bases in between. Germline lookup yields CDR1 MNHNS and CDR2 SASEGT. In DNA, the CDR3 is TGTGCCAGCAGTGAAGGGGGGGGTCGGGTCTATGGCTACACCTTC. This encodes CASSEGGGRVYGYTF.

This chain links TRBV2 with TRBJ2-5, with 9 bases that match TRBD1. The V gene end was trimmed by 4 bases and the J gene end by 5 bases; junction bases not matched to a gene: 8. There are 15 residues in the CDR3. CDR1 and CDR2 from the germline V gene are SNHLY and FYNNEI. CDR3 loop: CASSVPGQGGETQYF. The CDR3 DNA follows: TGTGCCAGCAGTGTACCGGGACAGGGAGGGGAGACCCAGTACTTC.

The rearrangement joins TRBV10-3 to TRBJ1-1; 7 bases are a match to TRBD1. This CDR3 is built from 13 residues. Germline V gene sequence: CDR1 ENHRY, CDR2 SYGVKD. With V trimmed by 10 bases and J by 4 bases, 9 bases remained unmatched. CDR3 in DNA: TGTGCCAGCAACTTACAGGGGAGCACTGAAGCTTTCTTT. It encodes CASNLQGSTEAFF.

CDR3 DNA: TGCGCCAGCAGCTTGGATGCGGGTACGGGAAACATTCAGTACTTC. It specifies CASSLDAGTGNIQYF. The chain carries TRBV5-1 and TRBJ2-4, with D perhaps TRBD2 (5 bases). Trimming stripped 0 bases from V and 6 bases from J, with 13 bases between. The CDR3 is 15 amino acids. Germline V gives CDR1 SGHRS, CDR2 YFSETQ.

V usage is TRBV14 and J usage is TRBJ2-7; 11 bases fit TRBD2. Germline lookup yields CDR1 SGHDN and CDR2 FVKESK. Trimming took 4 bases from V and 2 from J; bases not matched to a gene: 4. The CDR3 runs 15 residues. Here the CDR3 reads CASSRIAGGPYEQYF. The CDR3 coding sequence is TGTGCCAGCAGCCGAATAGCGGGAGGGCCCTACGAGCAGTACTTC.